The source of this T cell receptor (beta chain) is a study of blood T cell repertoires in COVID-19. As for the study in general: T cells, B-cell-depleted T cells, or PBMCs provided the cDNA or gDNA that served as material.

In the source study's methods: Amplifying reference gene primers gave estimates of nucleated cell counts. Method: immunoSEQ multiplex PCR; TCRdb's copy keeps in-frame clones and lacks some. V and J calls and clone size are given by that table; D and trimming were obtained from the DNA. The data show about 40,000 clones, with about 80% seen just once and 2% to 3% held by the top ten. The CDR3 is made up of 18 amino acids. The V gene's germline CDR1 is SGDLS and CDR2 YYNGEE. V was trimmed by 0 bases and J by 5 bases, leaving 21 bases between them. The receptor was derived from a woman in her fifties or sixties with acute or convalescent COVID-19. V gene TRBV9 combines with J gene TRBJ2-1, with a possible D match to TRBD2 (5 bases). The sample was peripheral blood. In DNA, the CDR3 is TGTGCCAGCAGCGTAGCAGGTATGGGAGTCCCACACGACAATGAGCAGTTCTTC. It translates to CASSVAGMGVPHDNEQFF. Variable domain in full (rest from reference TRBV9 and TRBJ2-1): DSGVTQTPKHLITATGQRVTLRCSPRSGDLSVYWYQQSLDQGLQFLIQYYNGEERAKGNILERFSAQQFPDLHSELNLSSLELGDSALYFCASSVAGMGVPHDNEQFFGPGTRLTVL.